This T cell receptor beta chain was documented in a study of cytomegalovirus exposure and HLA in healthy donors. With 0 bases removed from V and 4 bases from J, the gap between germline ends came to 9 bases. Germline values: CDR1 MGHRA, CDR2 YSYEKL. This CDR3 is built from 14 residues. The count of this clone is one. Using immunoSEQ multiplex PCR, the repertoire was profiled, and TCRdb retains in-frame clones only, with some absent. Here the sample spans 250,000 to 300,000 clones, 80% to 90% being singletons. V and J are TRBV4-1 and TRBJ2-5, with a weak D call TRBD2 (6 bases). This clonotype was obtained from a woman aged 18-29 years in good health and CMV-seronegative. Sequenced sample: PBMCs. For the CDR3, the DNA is TGCGCCAGCAGCCAAGATACTAGCCGAGAGACCCAGTACTTC. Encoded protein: CASSQDTSRETQYF.